This entry describes one TCR beta chain. Individuals aged roughly 18 to 95 years were recruited from fewer than 25 US areas. Self-reported history from a screening survey and questionnaire set each donor's cohort. These data belong to a study of blood T cell repertoires in COVID-19. About the study: In each case, the material was cDNA or gDNA derived from T cells, B-cell-depleted T cells, or PBMCs.

CDR3 length equals 16 residues. CDR1 is LNHDA, CDR2 SQIVND, per germline (reference sequence). With V trimmed by 1 base and J by 5 bases, 7 bases remained unmatched. Study processing details: Cell counts per sample came from amplifying reference gene primers. The assay was immunoSEQ multiplex PCR, and TCRdb's table has in-frame clones only and misses some. That table furnishes V, J and clone size, whereas the DNA furnished D and trimming. The table records roughly 250,000 clones, more than 75% of them present only once. The origin of this receptor is a woman in her 40s with acute COVID-19. The chain recombines TRBV19 with TRBJ2-1; 8 bases align to TRBD2. The sequenced material came from PBMCs or T cells enriched from blood (not recorded which). The DNA for the CDR3 is TGTGCCAGTAGTATAGGCAGGAGCGGGAGAGACAATGAGCAGTTCTTC. It is translated as CASSIGRSGRDNEQFF.